What follows are 24 T cell receptor beta chains derived from one specimen sequenced in a study of blood T cell repertoires in COVID-19. This table comes from immunoSEQ multiplex PCR, and its TCRdb copy is limited to in-frame clones, with some not included. The sample holds about 480,000 clones, 80% to 90% seen once. The source material was PBMCs or T cells enriched from blood (not recorded which). The receptors originated from a woman in her fifties or sixties who had recovered from COVID-19.

This chain joins TRBV5-1 and TRBJ1-6, with D possibly being TRBD1 (6 bases). V lost 0 bases and J 6 bases, leaving 13 bases between the germline ends. This CDR3 is built from 16 residues. Germline lookup yields CDR1 SGHRS and CDR2 YFSETQ. The CDR3 loop is CASSLDRVGSNSPLHF. CDR3 sequence (DNA): TGCGCCAGCAGCTTGGACAGGGTGGGGAGTAATTCACCCCTCCACTTT.

The chain joins TRBV29-1 to TRBJ1-4, with 9 bases that match TRBD1. Looked up from germline, CDR1 is SQVTM and CDR2 is ANQGSEA. J gave up 7 bases and V 4 bases, and 10 bases lay outside the gene matches. The CDR3 length is 15 residues. The CDR3 nucleotides read TGCAGCGTTGCGGGGGGACAGGGTTTCGGTGAAAAACTGTTTTTT. It specifies CSVAGGQGFGEKLFF.

V gene TRBV28 combines with J gene TRBJ2-2; no clear D gene. The CDR3 has 14 residues. V was clipped by 7 bases and J by 0 bases, with 9 bases between them. The germline V gene has CDR1 MDHEN and CDR2 SYDVKM. In nucleotides, the CDR3 is TGTGCCAGCATCGACTCCTCGAACACCGGGGAGCTGTTTTTT. Residues: CASIDSSNTGELFF.

This chain links TRBV6-5 with TRBJ1-5; D is perhaps TRBD1 (5 bases). CDR1 is MNHEY, CDR2 SVGAGI, per germline. The CDR3 sequence is 16 residues long. Trimming shortened V by 0 bases and J by 2 bases, and 11 bases separated the two germline ends. The DNA for the CDR3 is TGTGCCAGCAGTTACTCGGGGCCCCGGGGCAATCAGCCCCAGCATTTT. Protein sequence: CASSYSGPRGNQPQHF.

This sequence joins TRBV5-1 and TRBJ2-1, with a possible D match to TRBD1 (5 bases). Trimming removed 4 bases from V and 9 bases from J, with 17 bases in between. Germline-derived CDR1 and CDR2 are SGHRS and YFSETQ. The CDR3 runs to 14 residues. DNA of the CDR3: TGCGCCAGCAGCGCCGTGGCCAGGGCTATTGAGCAGTTCTTC. Amino acids: CASSAVARAIEQFF.

CDR3 residues: CAWSARQGTTGKLFF. CDR3 in DNA: TGTGCCTGGAGCGCTAGACAGGGTACGACGGGAAAACTGTTTTTT. The V call is TRBV30, the J call TRBJ1-4; 7 bases align to TRBD1. The CDR3 totals 15 residues. The V gene's germline CDR1 is GTSNPN and CDR2 SVGIG (reference sequence). The ends lost 3 bases at V and 10 bases at J; junction bases unmatched: 14. Full variable domain (outside the CDR3, taken from reference TRBV30 and TRBJ1-4): SQTIHQWPATLVQPVGSPLSLECTVEGTSNPNLYWYRQAAGRGLQLLFYSVGIGQISSEVPQNLSASRPQDRQFILSSKKLLLSDSGFYLCAWSARQGTTGKLFFGSGTQLSVL.

The genes are TRBV10-3 and TRBJ2-2; 8 bases are a match to TRBD2. There are 14 residues in the CDR3. V was clipped by 7 bases and J by 2 bases; unmatched bases: 3. The germline CDR1 and CDR2 sequences are ENHRY and SYGVKD. The CDR3 loop is CAITRGGNTGELFF. In DNA, the CDR3 is TGTGCCATCACCCGGGGGGGAAACACCGGGGAGCTGTTTTTT.

The gene calls are TRBV7-9 and TRBJ2-3; D is uncertain. CDR1 SEHNR and CDR2 FQNEAQ come from the germline V gene (reference sequence). V lost 0 bases and J 2 bases, leaving 12 bases between the germline ends. This CDR3 has 16 amino acids. The CDR3 sequence: CASSLALRGDTDTQYF. The DNA for the CDR3 is TGTGCCAGCAGCTTAGCGCTCCGCGGCGACACAGATACGCAGTATTTT.

The rearrangement joins TRBV19 to TRBJ1-2, with 8 bases matching TRBD1. Per germline, CDR1 LNHDA and CDR2 SQIVND (reference sequence). The CDR3 is 13 residues long. The ends lost 5 bases at V and 3 bases at J; junction bases unmatched: 2. The CDR3, as DNA: TGTGCCAGTAGTTCAGGGGGCTACTATGGCTACACCTTC. It encodes CASSSGGYYGYTF.

This chain uses TRBV5-1 with TRBJ1-5; D is unclear. Germline V gene lookup returns CDR1 SGHRS and CDR2 YFSETQ. V lost 2 bases, J lost 1 base, and 10 bases lay in between. There are 15 residues in the CDR3. CDR3 sequence reads: CASSFGPESNQPQHF. CDR3 DNA sequence: TGCGCCAGCAGCTTTGGGCCCGAGAGCAATCAGCCCCAGCATTTT.

V and J are TRBV30 and TRBJ1-6; the D is unclear. Germline loops: CDR1 GTSNPN, CDR2 SVGIG (reference sequence). This CDR3 comprises 13 residues. The germline V and J ends were trimmed by 0 bases and 10 bases, with 10 bases remaining between them. DNA of the CDR3: TGTGCCTGGAGTGTACTTGGTCGGTCACCCCTCCACTTT. It encodes CAWSVLGRSPLHF.

Only one count was recorded for this clone. The V gene is TRBV2, the J gene TRBJ1-1; no clear D gene. This CDR3 has 12 residues. V lost 7 bases and J lost 5, with 11 bases in between. The germline V gene encodes CDR1 SNHLY and CDR2 FYNNEI. The DNA of the CDR3 is TGTGCCAGCACAGTATCTTTGACTGAAGCTTTCTTT. Translating gives CASTVSLTEAFF.

The V call is TRBV3-1 (or the pseudogene TRBV3-2), the J call TRBJ2-1; possible D gene TRBD2, 5 bases. The V and J ends lost 0 bases and 0 bases respectively, with 15 bases between them. Per the germline V gene, CDR1 is LGHDT and CDR2 is YNNKEL (reference sequence). The CDR3 has 18 amino acids. CDR3 region: CASSQDDVAYRSYNEQFF. The CDR3 bases are TGTGCCAGCAGCCAAGACGACGTAGCGTACCGCTCCTACAATGAGCAGTTCTTC.

The chain combines TRBV21-1 with TRBJ2-2; the D segment call TRBD2 is taken from the table without a DNA check. TRBV21-1 is a known pseudogene. CDR3 length equals 17 residues. CDR3 nucleotide sequence: TGTGCCAGCAGCCCTCAAAGGCGGGGGGTGAACACCGGGGAGCTGTTTTTT. This sequence encodes CASSPQRRGVNTGELFF.

For this clone: The junction departs from the called germline gene at one end, perhaps through a read error. The chain couples TRBV19 to TRBJ2-2; weak D call: TRBD2 (7 bases). Germline loops: CDR1 LNHDA, CDR2 SQIVND (reference sequence). CDR3 length: 18 residues. CDR3 sequence reads: CASSVEGGYKANTGELFF. CDR3 DNA sequence: TGTGCCAGTAGTGTAGAGGGGGGGTACAAGGCGAACACCGGGGAGCTGTTTTTT.

This chain uses TRBV5-4 with TRBJ2-1, with 10 bases lining up with TRBD2. The length of the CDR3 is 16 residues. CDR1 and CDR2 (germline): SGHNT, YYREEE (reference sequence). V dropped 2 bases and J dropped 4; count of bases not matched to a gene: 6. The CDR3 reads CASSFGKLAGYNEQFF. CDR3 coding DNA: TGTGCCAGCAGCTTTGGGAAACTAGCGGGATACAATGAGCAGTTCTTC.

The DNA for the CDR3 is TGTGCCAGCAGCCCCGGAGAGGAGGGCGGCTATGGCTACACCTTC. This sequence encodes CASSPGEEGGYGYTF. This chain uses TRBV5-5 with TRBJ1-2; D gene unclear. Germline V gives CDR1 SGHKS, CDR2 YYEKEE (reference sequence). Between the trimmed V and J ends, which lost 4 bases and 4 bases, there was a span of 17 bases. This CDR3 has 15 residues.

The chain is built from TRBV19 and TRBJ2-2, with 7 bases identical to TRBD1. The germline CDR1 and CDR2 sequences are LNHDA and SQIVND (reference sequence). V dropped 4 bases and J dropped 6; count of bases not matched to a gene: 11. The CDR3 has 16 amino acids. The CDR3, as DNA: TGTGCCAGTAGTACGAAATCGACAGGGAGCCCCGGGGAGCTGTTTTTT. This codes for CASSTKSTGSPGELFF.

The V call is TRBV5-1, the J call TRBJ1-4, with D possibly being TRBD1 (6 bases). The CDR3 consists of 17 residues. Trimming took off 2 bases at V and 0 bases at J, with 14 bases between the two ends. The germline V gene has CDR1 SGHRS and CDR2 YFSETQ. CDR3: CASSFLPQGPTNEKLFF. The CDR3 DNA is TGCGCCAGCAGCTTCCTCCCACAGGGACCAACTAATGAAAAACTGTTTTTT.

This rearrangement joins TRBV12-5 to TRBJ2-1; a possible D gene is TRBD1 (5 bases). Deletions cut 0 bases from V and 8 bases from J, with 17 bases between. CDR1 and CDR2 from the germline V gene are LGHNT and FRNRAP. The CDR3 consists of 16 residues. The CDR3 DNA reads as TGTGCTAGTGGTTTGGTAAATTGGAACAGGTTCTATGAGCAGTTCTTC. Its protein product is CASGLVNWNRFYEQFF.

In the case of this clone: The same CDR3 arises from other DNA sequences in this sample as well. V and J are TRBV5-1 and TRBJ2-3; possibly TRBD2 for D (6 bases). The V end lost 5 bases, the J end lost 0 bases, and 10 bases lay between the germline ends. The CDR3 spans 14 residues. CDR1 and CDR2 from the germline V gene are SGHRS and YFSETQ. This CDR3 is CASRGGASTDTQYF. Here the CDR3 DNA reads TGCGCCAGCAGAGGCGGGGCTAGCACAGATACGCAGTATTTT.

This sequence joins TRBV11-3 and TRBJ2-7; maybe TRBD1 (5 bases). Deletions cut 6 bases from V and 2 bases from J, with 11 bases between. Germline V gene lookup returns CDR1 SGHNT and CDR2 YENEEA. The CDR3 covers 13 residues. The CDR3 DNA follows: TGTGCCAGCAGTACCAGGGCGACCTACGAGCAGTACTTC. Amino acid sequence: CASSTRATYEQYF.

J is TRBJ2-5 and V is TRBV29-1; TRBD1 is a possible D gene (5 bases). The CDR3 runs 13 residues. The germline V gene has CDR1 SQVTM and CDR2 ANQGSEA. V was shortened by 7 bases and J by 5 bases, with 17 bases between the two germline ends. The CDR3 bases are TGCAGCGCCACCCTCACAGGATGGGAGACCCAGTACTTC. Protein product: CSATLTGWETQYF.

The chain uses TRBV5-5 and TRBJ1-4, with D hard to call. In germline, CDR1 is SGHKS, CDR2 YYEKEE (reference sequence). Trimming removed 4 bases at V and 6 bases at J, with 16 bases between. This CDR3 has 15 amino acids. The CDR3 sequence is CASSVVGSGDEKLFF. CDR3 DNA sequence: TGTGCCAGCAGCGTCGTCGGGTCCGGGGATGAAAAACTGTTTTTT.